This entry is about one T cell receptor (beta chain). This receptor's antigen is unknown. Base quality data are lacking; no much larger clone is found one base away. The germline V gene sets CDR1 to SNHLY and CDR2 to FYNNEI. Taken from cysteine to phenylalanine, the CDR3 has 16 residues. Only the CDR3 part of the read is kept: 48 bases, read in frame from the first base. The trim is 8 bases for V and 2 bases for J, with a gap of 16 bases between the germline ends. This specimen belongs to a study of cytomegalovirus exposure and HLA in healthy donors (dated by TCRdb to 2016 to 2017). Turning to the overall study: The 650 to 750 repertoires of the first cohort and the 110 or so validation repertoires were produced on the same platform, according to a later analysis. The study combined high-throughput TCR immunosequencing, statistical association of individual TCRs with disease status, and machine learning to predict cytomegalovirus infection status. The study aimed to test whether cataloging public T cell receptors could reveal signatures of past pathogen exposure. In addition to the first cohort of roughly 670 subjects, a separate validation cohort of about 120 different subjects was used. Broad study findings and their caveats: The study listed 150 to 200 TCR beta chains as associated with cytomegalovirus. A later analysis lacked HLA typing for the validation cohort, so it scored co-occurrence in that cohort across all 120 or so repertoires. The classifier was reported to diagnose cytomegalovirus status with high specificity and sensitivity in both the original cohort and the validation cohort. Most TCR sequences were observed very rarely across donors, whereas some public TCRs were present in many individuals. Three of the identified cytomegalovirus-associated TCR beta chains were confirmed in vitro to be specific for cytomegalovirus antigens. According to the authors, the approach could potentially be generalized to other disease states and immunological phenotypes. Of the cluster scores, 85% to 95% were above 0 in a later analysis, which found that TCRs clustered in the first cohort also tended to co-occur in the 95 to 150 validation repertoires.

Library preparation used the immunoSEQ multiplex PCR assay. In the source study's methods: To diagnose cytomegalovirus status from the catalog of TCR beta chain sequences, a statistical classification framework was built. The clones in this table, taken by TCRdb from immuneACCESS, are in-frame only. Not every clone is retained; where verified, under half of the shortfall comes from an unresolved V gene, and the cause of the rest is unknown. That table supplies the V and J calls and clone size; D and trimming were determined from the DNA. The sample table holds under 85,000 clones, of which 94% were seen once. Jointly, the top ten make up approximately 2% of the sample. The donors belonged to the validation cohort of 120 subjects, which was separate from the approximately 700-subject first cohort.

The rearranged segments are TRBV2 and TRBJ2-6; the D segment could be TRBD1, given 5 matching bases. The sample taken for sequencing was PBMCs. The clonotype was recovered from a woman younger than 35 in good health and CMV-seronegative. In nucleotide form, the sequence is TGTGCCAGCTGCCAAGGGGAAGAGCCTGGGGCCAACGTCCTGACTTTC. Protein translation: CASCQGEEPGANVLTF.